The 3 T cell receptor beta chains below were found in one sample sequenced in a study of T cell repertoires in cytomegalovirus infection. TCRdb itself ran the reads through MiXCR, one entry per CDR3 protein. The sample has some 600,000 distinct CDR3 sequences; 24% are singletons. The sample was CD8+ T cells from PBMCs. All receptors come from a human donor in good health (CMV status not recorded). Some clones in this sample may be carry-over from other donors' samples.

There are a few counts of this clonotype. This sequence joins TRBV5-5 and TRBJ1-2, with 8 bases aligning to TRBD1. The CDR3 extends over 14 amino acids. Germline V gene lookup returns CDR1 SGHKS and CDR2 YYEKEE (reference sequence). The J segment lost 1 base and the V segment lost 2 bases, leaving 1 base of the junction unmatched. CDR3 nucleotides: TGTGCCAGCAGCTTACAGGGGGATAACTATGGCTACACCTTC. Amino acids: CASSLQGDNYGYTF.

The sample holds many counts of this clonotype. The chain carries TRBV7-2 and TRBJ1-5; 7 bases fit TRBD1. Losses at the gene ends were 5 bases for V and 5 bases for J; bases not matched to a gene: 9. Germline assignment: CDR1 SGHTA and CDR2 FQGNSA. This CDR3 is built from 15 residues. The CDR3 nucleotides read TGTGCCAGCAGCCCCCGGGTCGGGACAGATCAGCCCCAGCATTTT. Its protein product is CASSPRVGTDQPQHF.

This clonotype has a handful of counts. The V call is TRBV12-3 or TRBV12-4, the J call TRBJ1-5, with D perhaps matching TRBD1 (6 bases). The CDR3 is made up of 14 amino acids. The V end was cut by 5 bases, the J end by 7 bases, with 15 bases between. The CDR3, as DNA: TGTGCCAGCAGTCAAGCCAGGGGCGGGCAGCCCCAGCATTTT. Translated: CASSQARGGQPQHF.